The 15 T cell receptor beta chains in this list originate from one sample, sequenced in a study of blood T cells in healthy people across ages. A second PCR, run for roughly 6 to 11 cycles, used a sample-barcoded 5' primer plus a J-beta primer mix. TCRdb analysed the 5' RACE reads with MiXCR anew, one entry per CDR3 protein. Among 1.5 million to 2 million distinct CDR3 sequences listed, about 49% were seen once. Sequencing was carried out using blood. Receptors were obtained from a woman aged 40 to 50 in good health.

CDR3 amino acids: CASSLRASASYEQYF. The CDR3 DNA is TGTGCCAGCAGCTTAAGGGCTAGCGCCTCCTACGAGCAGTACTTC. The chain combines TRBV7-2 with TRBJ2-7; TRBD2 is a possible D gene (6 bases). Between the trimmed V and J ends, which lost 2 bases and 0 bases, there was a span of 11 bases. Germline CDR1 and CDR2: SGHTA and FQGNSA. The length of the CDR3 is 15 residues.

The chain employs TRBV4-2 and TRBJ2-7; D ambiguous. V lost 1 base and J 3 bases, leaving 13 bases between the germline ends. Germline V gene sequence: CDR1 LGHNA, CDR2 YNFKEQ. This CDR3 is built from 15 residues. In nucleotides, the CDR3 is TGTGCCAGCAGCCAAGTCGGACCCACCTTCTACGAGCAGTACTTC. This translates into CASSQVGPTFYEQYF.

The rearrangement links TRBV4-3 to TRBJ2-2; D is uncertain. This CDR3 is built from 13 residues. The germline V and J ends were trimmed by 0 bases and 7 bases, with 6 bases remaining between them. Germline values: CDR1 LGHNA, CDR2 YSLEER. The CDR3 loop reads CASSQDVVGELFF. For the CDR3, the DNA is TGCGCCAGCAGCCAAGATGTAGTCGGGGAGCTGTTTTTT.

V usage is TRBV6-1 and J usage is TRBJ2-5; D could derive from TRBD1 or TRBD2 (6 bases each). The V end was cut by 9 bases, the J end by 3 bases, with 17 bases between. Germline V CDR1 and CDR2: MNHNS, SASEGT. The CDR3 extends over 14 amino acids. The CDR3 region is CASGFRGGKETQYF. The CDR3 DNA sequence: TGTGCCAGTGGGTTTCGAGGGGGGAAAGAGACCCAGTACTTC.

The chain combines TRBV20-1 with TRBJ2-3; D is unclear. Trimming cost V 4 bases and J 0 bases, with 11 bases left between them. CDR3 length: 14 amino acids. Germline values: CDR1 DFQATT, CDR2 SNEGSKA (reference sequence). CDR3 bases: TGCAGTGCTAACACTCCGACTAGCACAGATACGCAGTATTTT. It codes for CSANTPTSTDTQYF.

This chain joins TRBV5-6 and TRBJ2-7; D is unresolved. Trimming shortened V by 0 bases and J by 0 bases, and 7 bases separated the two germline ends. Per the germline V gene, CDR1 is SGHDT and CDR2 is YYEEEE. CDR3 size: 14 residues. CDR3 residues: CASSLGMLSYEQYF. For the CDR3, the DNA is TGTGCCAGCAGCTTGGGTATGCTCTCCTACGAGCAGTACTTC.

This chain uses TRBV2 with TRBJ2-7; TRBD2 might be the D (5 bases). The CDR3 totals 13 residues. The germline V gene encodes CDR1 SNHLY and CDR2 FYNNEI. Trimming removed 2 bases from V and 5 bases from J, with 10 bases in between. CDR3 nucleotides: TGTGCCAGCAGTGAACTAGCTCGGAACGAGCAGTACTTC. As protein: CASSELARNEQYF.

This chain connects TRBV4-2 to TRBJ2-7; a weak D match, TRBD1 (7 bases). Germline V gene sequence: CDR1 LGHNA, CDR2 YNFKEQ. This CDR3 has 16 residues. The V end was cut by 1 base, the J end by 1 base, with 14 bases between. The CDR3 sequence is CASSQAPGGLSYEQYF. The CDR3 DNA is TGTGCCAGCAGCCAAGCTCCAGGGGGGCTGTCCTACGAGCAGTACTTC.

The CDR3 nucleotides are TGCAGTGCGTCTAGCGGGGACTCCTACAATGAGCAGTACTTC. Translation gives CSASSGDSYNEQYF. V usage is TRBV20-1 and J usage is TRBJ2-1; TRBD2 aligns across 9 bases. The J call may be faulty, since TRBJ2-7 better matches the DNA end. Germline lookup yields CDR1 DFQATT and CDR2 SNEGSKA (reference sequence). This CDR3 spans 14 amino acids.

V gene TRBV3-1 combines with J gene TRBJ2-5; TRBD2 matches 8 bases. The CDR3 totals 16 residues. The J segment lost 4 bases and the V segment lost 7 bases, leaving 14 bases of the junction unmatched. CDR1 is LGHDT, CDR2 YNNKEL, per germline (reference sequence). CDR3 in DNA: TGTGCCAGCACCAGTACGGGGGGGCTGTGGGGAGAGACCCAGTACTTC. Amino acid sequence: CASTSTGGLWGETQYF.

This sequence joins TRBV6-2 or TRBV6-3 and TRBJ2-3, with D perhaps matching TRBD2 (6 bases). This CDR3 is 14 amino acids long. Germline V CDR1 and CDR2: MNHEY, SVGEGT. Trimming took off 8 bases at V and 0 bases at J, with 12 bases between the two ends. The CDR3 here is CASRMRGSTDTQYF. CDR3 sequence (DNA): TGTGCCAGCCGGATGCGGGGAAGCACAGATACGCAGTATTTT.

A few counts support this clonotype. The chain uses TRBV4-3 and TRBJ2-1, with a weak D call TRBD2 (5 bases). CDR3 length: 15 amino acids. The V gene's germline CDR1 is LGHNA and CDR2 YSLEER. Trimming took off 0 bases at V and 8 bases at J, with 14 bases between the two ends. CDR3 amino acids: CASSQELRRRYEQFF. The CDR3 nucleotides read TGCGCCAGCAGCCAAGAGCTCCGGCGGAGGTATGAGCAGTTCTTC.

V gene TRBV4-3 combines with J gene TRBJ2-3, with a tentative D call TRBD2 (7 bases). V gave up 0 bases and J gave up 2 bases, with 12 bases separating them. Germline CDR1 LGHNA, CDR2 YSLEER. The CDR3 covers 16 residues. CDR3: CASSQDTAGATDTQYF. DNA of the CDR3: TGCGCCAGCAGCCAAGATACGGCGGGGGCCACAGATACGCAGTATTTT.

The chain recombines TRBV7-3 with TRBJ2-5; the D gene is possibly TRBD2 (6 bases). Germline V gives CDR1 SGHTA, CDR2 FQGTGA. The ends were cut back, 1 base at V and 5 bases at J, with 11 bases in the middle. The CDR3 runs to 14 residues. CDR3 DNA sequence: TGTGCCAGCAGCTTAATGGCGGGGTTTGAGACCCAGTACTTC. It translates to CASSLMAGFETQYF.

This clonotype occurred once. The chain is built from TRBV20-1 and TRBJ1-5; D is possibly TRBD1 (5 bases). The germline CDR1 and CDR2 sequences are DFQATT and SNEGSKA (reference sequence). The CDR3 contains 16 residues. V was trimmed by 0 bases and J by 3 bases, leaving 15 bases between them. CDR3 in DNA: TGCAGTGCTAGAGATCCGGGGGGGAGTTCCAATCAGCCCCAGCATTTT. Its translation is CSARDPGGSSNQPQHF.